This T cell receptor beta chain is drawn from a study of shared clonotypes between healthy human individuals (dated by TCRdb to between 2020 and 2021). Regarding the research as a whole: Two women and three men aged 18 to 49 years were included in the cohort. To increase sequencing depth and limit assay-specific biases, TCR repertoire library preparation and sequencing were carried out by different laboratories using diverse techniques. Per donor, leukapheresis produced somewhere between about 0.85 and 8.9 billion PBMCs. For each donor, three plates each were used for CD4 naive and CD4 memory, two plates were used for CD8 naive, and one plate was used for CD8 memory. Blood TCR repertoires of a handful of healthy adults were deeply sequenced to estimate repertoire size and the extent of clonotype sharing between individuals. Broader findings and caveats from the paper: Across a few donors, approximately 5% of naive CD4, roughly 3.8% of naive CD8, about 2.3% of memory CD4, and 0.4% of memory CD8 clonotypes were shared. Clonotypes shared by all four sorted-subset donors showed higher generation probabilities than non-shared clonotypes. Pairwise subsampling indicated that sequencing depth was expected to affect the degree of clonotype sharing among donors. Estimated clonotype richness was generally larger for naive than for memory subsets. The genetic and exposure-history diversity represented was limited by the small number of donors. Sampling was limited to blood, and TCR repertoires in tissue likely differ from TCR repertoires in blood. Rarefaction of sorted-subset datasets indicated incomplete sequencing despite the large sequencing depth.

As regards this clone: Its antigen is currently not known. No base quality information exists; no much larger clone differs at one position.

Trimming takes 1 base from V and 14 bases from J, and the germline ends sit 15 bases apart. Taken from the germline V gene (reference sequence), the CDR1 and CDR2 loops are SEHNR and FQNEAQ. Spanning cysteine to phenylalanine, the CDR3 consists of 13 amino acids. Just CDR3 DNA is preserved here, 39 bases in frame from base 1. The donors were healthy, HIV-negative adults with no recently reported acute infections or vaccinations. All donors were Caucasian adults living in Nashville, Tennessee, USA. Magnetic negative selection was used to enrich CD4+ T cells, after which naive cells were positively selected on CD45RA and the negative fraction became the memory subset. After blood collection by leukapheresis, PBMCs were isolated using Ficoll-Histopaque density gradient centrifugation and then cryopreserved in the vapor phase of liquid nitrogen. Analytical flow cytometry was used to check the purity and quantity of each magnetically sorted T cell population. From each sorted fraction, genomic DNA was isolated and quantified by UV absorbance on a Nanodrop 2000c.

TCR CDR3 regions were amplified from genomic DNA by multiplex PCR using the deep immunoSEQ assay. Extracted genomic DNA from each cell subset was spread evenly across all wells of several immunoSEQ 96-well plates, with each plate serving as a replicate. For sorted subsets, each replicate PCR was loaded with around 200 ng genomic DNA, equivalent to approximately 27,000 T cell genomes. Purified libraries were quantified with a Qubit 3.0 fluorometer, sized on a Bioanalyzer 2100, and re-quantified with the KAPA Library Quantification kit. Every immunoSEQ 96-well plate was sequenced on a dedicated single-read 150-cycle Illumina NextSeq 550 flow cell. Per the source publication's procedure: The immunoSEQ output contained only junctional sequences without quality scores, so filtering could not match that applied to full-length reads. Sequences were annotated with PyIR, a Python wrapper for IgBLAST v1.9, using IMGT germline references to assign V/J genes and CDR3. Reads were filtered out if the reads had weak V/J assignments (E-value above 1e-6), no CDR3, stop codons, out-of-frame junctions, or ambiguous translated residues. A V3J clonotype was defined by an identical inferred V gene, J gene, and CDR3 amino acid sequence. Percentage overlap between repertoires was computed as shared unique clonotypes divided by the size of the smaller repertoire. Three approaches were used to assess repertoire richness: RTK rarefaction, the Chao1 estimator, and Recon v2.1 estimates of unobserved clonotypes. For all TCRbeta clonotypes obtained by the gDNA method from a handful of donors, generation probabilities were computed with OLGA. This immuneACCESS table, as held by TCRdb, lists in-frame sequences with V and J called but not all clones. Of the missing ones, under half trace to an unresolved V gene in checked studies; the others have no known cause. That table supplies the V and J calls and clone size; D and trimming were determined from the DNA. Within this sample are more than 2,000,000 clones, with over 85% of them counted one time only. The ten largest clones represent 0.35% to 0.45% of the sample.

The chain is encoded by TRBV7-9 joined to TRBJ2-1, with the identity of the D gene unclear. The sequence derives from a man younger than 30 in good health. Some clones in this sample may be carry-over from other donors' samples. Material: naive CD4+ T cells from PBMCs. The cell subset or site label, read with the paper, signifies: CD45RA+ positively selected. The DNA sequence is TGTGCCAGCAGCTTAGGCGCCTCTCAGCTAGAGTTCTTC. Translated, it reads CASSLGASQLEFF.